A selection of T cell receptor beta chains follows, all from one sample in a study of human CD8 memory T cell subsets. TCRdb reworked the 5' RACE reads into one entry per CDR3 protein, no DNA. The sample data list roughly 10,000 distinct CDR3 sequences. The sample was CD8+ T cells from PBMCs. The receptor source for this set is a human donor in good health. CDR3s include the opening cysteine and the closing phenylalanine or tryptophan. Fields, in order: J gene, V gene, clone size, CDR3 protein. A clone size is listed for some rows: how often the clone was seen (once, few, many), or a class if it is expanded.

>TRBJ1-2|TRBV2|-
CASSEVINPDRGYTF
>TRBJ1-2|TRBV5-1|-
CASSDPKGQGYGYTF
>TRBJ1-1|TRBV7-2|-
CASSFGRAPEAFF
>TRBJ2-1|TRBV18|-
CASSPTSPPEQFF
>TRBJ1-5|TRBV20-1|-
CSAGHRASGNQPQHF
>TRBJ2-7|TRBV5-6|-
CASSSAGESYEQYF
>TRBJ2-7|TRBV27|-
CASREQGFQYF
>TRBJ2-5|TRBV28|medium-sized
CASSLSPGTLQETQYF
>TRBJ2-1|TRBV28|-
CASRLTLGLAGNEQFF
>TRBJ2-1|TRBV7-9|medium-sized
CASSPRDRGPNEQFF
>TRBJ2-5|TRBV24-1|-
CATSDFTSGIQETQYF
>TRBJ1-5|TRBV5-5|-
CASSEGTGGFRQPQHF
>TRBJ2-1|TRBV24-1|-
CATSNSIGTGVINEQFF
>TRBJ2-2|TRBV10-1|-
CASSERSGSSGELFF